One sample yielded the 15 T cell receptor beta chains listed below, sequenced in a study of blood T cell repertoires in COVID-19. The repertoire was sequenced with immunoSEQ multiplex PCR; TCRdb's copy has only in-frame clones and lacks some. The sample holds tens of thousands of clones, 70% to 90% seen once. The sequenced sample consisted of peripheral blood. These receptors were obtained from a human donor in a cohort sampled during active COVID-19.

The genes are TRBV5-4 and TRBJ2-1, with 11 bases fitting TRBD2. The CDR3 spans 16 residues. Germline-derived CDR1 and CDR2 are SGHNT and YYREEE (reference sequence). The J segment lost 1 base and the V segment lost 2 bases, leaving 2 bases of the junction unmatched. CDR3 nucleotides: TGTGCCAGCAGCTTTACTAGCGGGAGTTCCTACAATGAGCAGTTCTTC. This gives the protein CASSFTSGSSYNEQFF.

This clone was observed once. The chain recombines TRBV6-5 with TRBJ2-2; D is uncertain. V dropped 6 bases and J dropped 2 bases, with 7 bases sitting between them. Germline V lookup: CDR1 MNHEY, CDR2 SVGAGI. This CDR3 comprises 13 residues. CDR3 residues: CASRSLNTGELFF. The CDR3 nucleotides are TGTGCCAGCAGATCCCTTAACACCGGGGAGCTGTTTTTT.

The chain uses TRBV7-2 and TRBJ1-3; D gene ambiguous. The V gene lost 3 bases and the J gene lost 4 bases, with 13 bases spanning the gap. CDR3 size: 15 residues. Germline CDR1 SGHTA, CDR2 FQGNSA. As DNA, the CDR3 is TGTGCCAGCAGCTTTTTCGGTGTTGAGGGAAACACCATATATTTT. Translating it yields CASSFFGVEGNTIYF.

The V call is TRBV27, the J call TRBJ1-2, with TRBD1 matching 9 bases. Trimming took 3 bases from V and 7 from J; bases not matched to a gene: 21. CDR3 length: 19 amino acids. Germline assignment: CDR1 MNHEY and CDR2 SMNVEV (reference sequence). The CDR3 DNA follows: TGTGCCAGCAGTTTCCGGGGCTTCATACCCGGGACAGGGCATCCTGGCTACACCTTC. Its protein is CASSFRGFIPGTGHPGYTF.

The chain recombines TRBV18 with TRBJ2-2; D is undetermined. CDR3 length: 12 amino acids. The V gene lost 4 bases and the J gene lost 6 bases, with 6 bases spanning the gap. Germline V gene sequence: CDR1 KGHSH, CDR2 LQKENI. This chain's CDR3 is CASSHQSGELFF. For the CDR3, the DNA is TGTGCCAGCTCACATCAATCCGGGGAGCTGTTTTTT.

This clone was seen just once. The chain has TRBV6-5 and TRBJ1-6; no firm D call. V lost 3 bases and J lost 7, with 13 bases in between. Germline-derived CDR1 and CDR2 are MNHEY and SVGAGI. The CDR3 has 15 residues. DNA of the CDR3: TGTGCCAGCAGTTATGGAGGGCAAACCAATTCACCCCTCCACTTT. Protein: CASSYGGQTNSPLHF.

The chain combines TRBV4-1 with TRBJ1-3, with a tentative D call TRBD1 (5 bases). The CDR3 spans 18 residues. V lost 1 base, J lost 0 bases, and 16 bases lay in between. Germline CDR1 is MGHRA and CDR2 is YSYEKL. The DNA of the CDR3 is TGCGCCAGCAGCCAAGGTGCGACAGCTGCGTTCTCTGGAAACACCATATATTTT. Translating gives CASSQGATAAFSGNTIYF.

The chain employs TRBV7-8 and TRBJ2-1; 9 bases match TRBD2. Germline V gives CDR1 SGHVS, CDR2 FQNEAQ. Trimming removed 1 base from V and 8 bases from J; junction bases left unmatched: 9. The CDR3 spans 16 residues. The CDR3 protein is CASSLVGLAGVYEQFF. The CDR3 DNA sequence: TGTGCCAGCAGCTTAGTCGGTTTAGCGGGAGTCTATGAGCAGTTCTTC.

The V gene is TRBV30, the J gene TRBJ1-2; no definite D call. Germline-derived CDR1 and CDR2 are GTSNPN and SVGIG (reference sequence). Trimming took off 1 base at V and 3 bases at J, with 6 bases between the two ends. The CDR3 loop spans 12 amino acids. The CDR3, as DNA: TGTGCCTGGAGTGAAACGGACTATGGCTACACCTTC. It is translated as CAWSETDYGYTF.

The chain carries TRBV3-1 (or the pseudogene TRBV3-2) and TRBJ2-2, with a tentative D call TRBD1 (5 bases). V was clipped by 4 bases and J by 7 bases, with 10 bases between them. CDR3 length: 13 residues. Germline V lookup: CDR1 LGHDT, CDR2 YNNKEL (reference sequence). The DNA for the CDR3 is TGTGCCAGCAGCCGGGGTCAGGGCGGGGAGCTGTTTTTT. Its translation: CASSRGQGGELFF.

The V and J genes are TRBV6-1 and TRBJ1-1; D uncertain. CDR1 is MNHNS and CDR2 is SASEGT in the germline V gene. Between the trimmed V and J ends, which lost 1 base and 1 base, there was a span of 13 bases. The CDR3 consists of 16 residues. CDR3 residues: CASSEVLVYTNTEAFF. In nucleotides, the CDR3 is TGTGCCAGCAGTGAAGTATTGGTATACACGAACACTGAAGCTTTCTTT.

The chain is built from TRBV5-4 and TRBJ1-2; D is unclear. The V gene lost 1 base and the J gene lost 2 bases, with 6 bases spanning the gap. Germline lookup yields CDR1 SGHNT and CDR2 YYREEE (reference sequence). The CDR3 is made up of 13 amino acids. Here the CDR3 DNA reads TGTGCCAGCAGCTTGATGGGCAACTATGGCTACACCTTC. Amino acid sequence: CASSLMGNYGYTF.

This chain links TRBV7-2 with TRBJ2-5; 8 bases are shared with TRBD1. V was pared by 4 bases and J by 4 bases, with 5 bases of the junction left unmatched. Germline assignment: CDR1 SGHTA and CDR2 FQGNSA. There are 14 residues in the CDR3. This CDR3 reads CASSSPRGPETQYF. The DNA of the CDR3 is TGTGCCAGCAGCTCCCCCAGGGGGCCAGAGACCCAGTACTTC.

This rearrangement joins TRBV7-8 to TRBJ2-7, with TRBD2 matching 11 bases. Per the germline V gene, CDR1 is SGHVS and CDR2 is FQNEAQ. J lost 3 bases, V lost 1 base, and 2 bases had no gene match. The CDR3 is made up of 15 amino acids. The CDR3 region has the DNA TGTGCCAGCAGCTTAGGCGGACTAGCGGGCTACGAGCAGTACTTC. This encodes CASSLGGLAGYEQYF.

The table lists this clone with a few counts. V and J are TRBV19 and TRBJ1-1; possible D gene TRBD1, 5 bases. Germline-derived CDR1 and CDR2 are LNHDA and SQIVND (reference sequence). CDR3 length: 14 residues. With 5 bases removed from V and 2 bases from J, the gap between germline ends came to 12 bases. The CDR3 coding sequence is TGTGCCAGTAGTTTCAGGGAATTAAACACTGAAGCTTTCTTT. Its translation: CASSFRELNTEAFF.